These 16 T cell receptor beta chains share one sample of origin, sequenced in a study of cytomegalovirus exposure and HLA in healthy donors. Primers for the PCR totalled 60 Vbeta and 13 Jbeta. Here immunoSEQ multiplex PCR was the method, and the copy in TCRdb shows in-frame clones only, minus some. The sample lists roughly 120,000 clones; about 61% were seen once. The sample was PBMCs. The origin of the receptors is a woman in her twenties or thirties in good health and CMV-seronegative.

The V gene is TRBV18, the J gene TRBJ1-3; D call uncertain. Germline V gene sequence: CDR1 KGHSH, CDR2 LQKENI. This CDR3 spans 15 amino acids. Trimming stripped 3 bases from V and 0 bases from J, with 9 bases between. CDR3 DNA sequence: TGTGCCAGCTCACCCCTCACAGTCTCTGGAAACACCATATATTTT. Its protein product is CASSPLTVSGNTIYF.

This clone was detected only a few times. The chain recombines TRBV28 with TRBJ1-1; 8 bases are a match to TRBD1. The CDR3 contains 15 residues. Per the germline V gene, CDR1 is MDHEN and CDR2 is SYDVKM. V gave up 4 bases and J gave up 6 bases; unmatched junction bases: 10. DNA of the CDR3: TGTGCCAGCAGTTCGACAGGGGAAGGGAGTCCTGAAGCTTTCTTT. Its protein product is CASSSTGEGSPEAFF.

V usage is TRBV11-2 and J usage is TRBJ2-1; TRBD2 aligns across 14 bases. V lost 1 base, J lost 4 bases, and 6 bases stayed unmatched. The CDR3 contains 18 residues. The germline gives CDR1 SGHAT, CDR2 FQNNGV. CDR3 DNA: TGTGCCAGCAGCTTAGGAGGACTAGCGGGAGGCAAATACAATGAGCAGTTCTTC. It codes for CASSLGGLAGGKYNEQFF. The whole variable domain, remainder taken from reference TRBV11-2 and TRBJ2-1, is EAGVAQSPRYKIIEKRQSVAFWCNPISGHATLYWYQQILGQGPKLLIQFQNNGVVDDSQLPKDRFSAERLKGVDSTLKIQPAKLEDSAVYLCASSLGGLAGGKYNEQFFGPGTRLTVL.

This clone was seen a handful of times. This rearrangement joins TRBV19 to TRBJ2-1; 7 bases match TRBD2. The germline V gene encodes CDR1 LNHDA and CDR2 SQIVND (reference sequence). J was trimmed by 4 bases and V by 4 bases; bases with no gene match: 4. The CDR3 contains 14 residues. CDR3 sequence reads: CASSTRTSYNEQFF. The DNA for the CDR3 is TGTGCCAGTAGTACCCGGACTAGTTACAATGAGCAGTTCTTC.

This clone was seen more than once but under ten times. The gene calls are TRBV5-1 and TRBJ1-2; tentative D call: TRBD1 (5 bases). CDR1 SGHRS and CDR2 YFSETQ come from the germline V gene. The CDR3 length is 12 residues. V lost 4 bases and J 4 bases, leaving 8 bases between the germline ends. Here the CDR3 DNA reads TGCGCCAGCAGCCCGGGGGGCTATGGCTACACCTTC. Protein sequence: CASSPGGYGYTF. Supplemented by reference TRBV5-1 and TRBJ1-2, the full variable domain reads KAGVTQTPRYLIKTRGQQVTLSCSPISGHRSVSWYQQTPGQGLQFLFEYFSETQRNKGNFPGRFSGRQFSNSRSEMNVSTLELGDSALYLCASSPGGYGYTFGSGTRLTVV.

V usage is TRBV2 and J usage is TRBJ2-3, with D maybe TRBD2 (6 bases). The CDR3 is 14 amino acids. V gave up 4 bases and J gave up 4 bases, with 12 bases separating them. The germline V gene encodes CDR1 SNHLY and CDR2 FYNNEI. Here the CDR3 DNA reads TGTGCCAGCAGTGTGGGGAGGAAGGCAGATACGCAGTATTTT. It encodes CASSVGRKADTQYF.

V and J are TRBV6-5 and TRBJ2-7, with 11 positions matching TRBD2. This CDR3 comprises 14 residues. CDR1 and CDR2 (germline): MNHEY, SVGAGI. V trimming: 5 bases; J trimming: 3 bases; junction bases outside the gene matches: 3. CDR3 region: CASSLGLAGYEQYF. Written as DNA, the CDR3 is TGTGCCAGCAGTCTCGGACTAGCGGGCTACGAGCAGTACTTC.

This clone was counted between two and nine times. The junction differs from germline at one of its ends, possibly a read error. V and J are TRBV28 and TRBJ1-1; the D is unclear. The CDR3 sequence is 12 residues long. Germline CDR1 MDHEN, CDR2 SYDVKM. The CDR3 region has the DNA TGTGCCAGCAGTTTCCCGAAGAGTGAACCTTTCTTT. Translating it yields CASSFPKSEPFF.

The chain combines TRBV7-3 with TRBJ2-5; 13 bases match TRBD2. Germline loops: CDR1 SGHTA, CDR2 FQGTGA. The CDR3 covers 16 residues. The V gene end was trimmed by 4 bases and the J gene end by 3 bases; junction bases not matched to a gene: 5. The CDR3 DNA is TGTGCCAGCAGCTCCCTCGGACTAGCGGGAGAAGAGACCCAGTACTTC. This encodes CASSSLGLAGEETQYF. Full variable domain (rest looked up from reference TRBV7-3 and TRBJ2-5): GAGVSQTPSNKVTEKGKYVELRCDPISGHTALYWYRQSLGQGPEFLIYFQGTGAADDSGLPNDRFFAVRPEGSVSTLKIQRTERGDSAVYLCASSSLGLAGEETQYFGPGTRLLVL.

J is TRBJ2-2 and V is TRBV6-5, with TRBD1 matching 8 bases. Germline V gives CDR1 MNHEY, CDR2 SVGAGI. This CDR3 contains 15 residues. V lost 6 bases to trimming and J lost 6 bases; unmatched junction nucleotides: 9. CDR3 coding DNA: TGTGCCAGCAGCTCTCGAGACAGGGGTTCCGGGGAGCTGTTTTTT. Protein: CASSSRDRGSGELFF.

Only a few counts were recorded for this clone. The chain recombines TRBV6-7 with TRBJ2-7; 11 bases line up with TRBD1. TRBV6-7 has ORF status, its function being uncertain. Unmatched junction bases numbered 5, after V lost 5 bases and J lost 2 bases. The CDR3 spans 15 residues. CDR3 nucleotide sequence: TGTGCCAGCAGTCCGCCGGGACAGGGGGCCTACGAGCAGTACTTC. Protein product: CASSPPGQGAYEQYF.

The J gene is TRBJ1-2, the V gene TRBV6-5; D gene uncertain. Trimming left V 0 bases short and J 6 bases short, with 8 bases between. The germline V gene encodes CDR1 MNHEY and CDR2 SVGAGI. The CDR3 covers 13 residues. This CDR3 is CASSYSGRHGYTF. CDR3 DNA sequence: TGTGCCAGCAGTTACTCAGGGAGGCATGGCTACACCTTC.

The rearrangement links TRBV2 to TRBJ2-1, with TRBD1 matching 7 bases. This CDR3 is 15 amino acids long. CDR1 SNHLY and CDR2 FYNNEI come from the germline V gene. The V gene end was trimmed by 4 bases and the J gene end by 2 bases; junction bases not matched to a gene: 5. The CDR3 DNA is TGTGCCAGCAGTGTACAGGGGACACCCTACAATGAGCAGTTCTTC. Amino acid sequence: CASSVQGTPYNEQFF.

The genes are TRBV19 and TRBJ2-7; perhaps TRBD2 as D (5 bases). Germline assignment: CDR1 LNHDA and CDR2 SQIVND (reference sequence). The V end was cut by 8 bases, the J end by 0 bases, with 11 bases between. This CDR3 has 13 residues. The DNA of the CDR3 is TGTGCCAGTTCTACTAGTCCCTCCTACGAGCAGTACTTC. Encoded protein: CASSTSPSYEQYF. The full variable domain, with the rest looked up from reference TRBV19 and TRBJ2-7, is DGGITQSPKYLFRKEGQNVTLSCEQNLNHDAMYWYRQDPGQGLRLIYYSQIVNDFQKGDIAEGYSVSREKKESFPLTVTSAQKNPTAFYLCASSTSPSYEQYFGPGTRLTVT.

This clone was seen just once. The chain is built from TRBV28 and TRBJ1-5; 9 bases align to TRBD1. Looked up from germline, CDR1 is MDHEN and CDR2 is SYDVKM. V lost 4 bases, J lost 4 bases, and 2 bases stayed unmatched. The CDR3 extends over 14 amino acids. In DNA, the CDR3 is TGTGCCAGCAGTTGGGGACAGGGTAATCAGCCCCAGCATTTT. Amino acids: CASSWGQGNQPQHF. Combining the CDR3 with reference TRBV28 and TRBJ1-5 gives the whole variable domain DVKVTQSSRYLVKRTGEKVFLECVQDMDHENMFWYRQDPGLGLRLIYFSYDVKMKEKGDIPEGYSVSREKKERFSLILESASTNQTSMYLCASSWGQGNQPQHFGDGTRLSIL.

The chain combines TRBV6-1 with TRBJ1-6; D gene ambiguous. Trimming took off 6 bases at V and 8 bases at J, with 14 bases between the two ends. The CDR3 runs 14 residues. Germline CDR1 reads MNHNS; CDR2 reads SASEGT. The CDR3 region is CASSLWGGDSPLHF. For the CDR3, the DNA is TGTGCCAGCAGCCTCTGGGGAGGTGATTCACCCCTCCACTTT.